These 30 T cell receptor beta chains share one sample of origin, sequenced in a study of T cells in Graves' hyperthyroidism and ophthalmopathy. RNA transcripts provided the source from which TCR beta CDR3 regions were amplified. HTBI primers were used for first-round RT-PCR of the TCR CDR3. MiXCR was run by TCRdb on the multiplex PCR reads, yielding one entry per CDR3 protein. The sample comprises fewer than 400,000 distinct CDR3 sequences, around a sixth of which are singletons, and 25% to 35% rests with the top ten. The sequencing input was blood. All receptors come from a woman aged 18-35 years with Graves' hyperthyroidism that later progressed to Graves' ophthalmopathy.

The chain has TRBV12-3 or TRBV12-4 and TRBJ2-3, with a possible D match to TRBD2 (6 bases). This CDR3 has 13 amino acids. Trimming cost V 10 bases and J 4 bases, with 15 bases left between them. Here the CDR3 reads CATRLVGSDTQYF. Here the CDR3 DNA reads TGTGCCACCCGACTAGTAGGGTCAGATACGCAGTATTTT.

V and J are TRBV7-2 and TRBJ1-4, with 7 bases fitting TRBD1. This CDR3 has 17 residues. CDR1 SGHTA and CDR2 FQGNSA come from the germline V gene. With V trimmed by 2 bases and J by 3 bases, 9 bases remained unmatched. As DNA, the CDR3 is TGTGCCAGCAGCTTAAATCTAGGACAGGCGGCTAATGAAAAACTGTTTTTT. The encoded protein is CASSLNLGQAANEKLFF.

This clonotype was counted many times. The chain combines TRBV18 with TRBJ2-1; 9 nucleotides align to TRBD1. This CDR3 contains 19 residues. With 4 bases clipped from V and 9 bases from J, the junction kept 22 bases outside the gene matches. The germline V gene encodes CDR1 KGHSH and CDR2 LQKENI. The CDR3 DNA follows: TGTGCCAGCTCACGACCCACGAATCAGGGACAGGGCCGGGGAACTGAGCAGTTCTTC. Protein: CASSRPTNQGQGRGTEQFF.

This clonotype came up a few times. The V gene is TRBV6-6, the J gene TRBJ2-3, with 8 bases matching TRBD2. The CDR3 length is 16 residues. V gave up 2 bases and J gave up 0 bases; unmatched junction bases: 4. In germline, CDR1 is MNHNY, CDR2 SVGAGI (reference sequence). CDR3 coding DNA: TGTGCCAGCAGTTACGAAGCTAGCGGGAGCACAGATACGCAGTATTTT. It encodes CASSYEASGSTDTQYF.

The J gene is TRBJ2-3, the V gene TRBV12-3 or TRBV12-4; D tentatively fits TRBD1 or TRBD2 (5 bases each). Deletions cut 5 bases from V and 1 base from J, with 19 bases between. CDR3 size: 17 residues. CDR3 sequence: CASSGAPRDGRTDTQYF. The CDR3, as DNA: TGTGCCAGCAGTGGCGCCCCACGGGACGGGCGCACAGATACGCAGTATTTT.

This clonotype was seen ten or more times. This chain uses TRBV28 with TRBJ2-7; tentative D call: TRBD1 (6 bases). The CDR3 length is 15 residues. Germline V gene sequence: CDR1 MDHEN, CDR2 SYDVKM. Trimming removed 7 bases at V and 1 base at J, with 17 bases between. The CDR3 sequence is CASTGAGTGSYEQYF. CDR3 DNA sequence: TGTGCCAGCACCGGAGCCGGAACAGGGTCCTACGAGCAGTACTTC.

This clonotype was recorded many times. This rearrangement joins TRBV15 to TRBJ1-5; D not certain. The ends were cut back, 1 base at V and 0 bases at J, with 13 bases in the middle. The CDR3 is 17 amino acids. Germline CDR1 LNHNV, CDR2 YYDKDF (reference sequence). The CDR3 DNA is TGTGCCACCAGCAGAGTTGAAGGCCCAGATAGCAATCAGCCCCAGCATTTT. It specifies CATSRVEGPDSNQPQHF.

The rearrangement links TRBV15 to TRBJ2-1; 8 nucleotides agree with TRBD2. The CDR3 length is 16 residues. The germline gives CDR1 LNHNV, CDR2 YYDKDF (reference sequence). V was pared by 3 bases and J by 7 bases, with 11 bases of the junction left unmatched. This chain's CDR3 is CATSRQRESARNEQFF. CDR3 DNA sequence: TGTGCCACCAGCAGGCAGCGGGAGAGCGCTAGGAATGAGCAGTTCTTC.

Ten or more counts support this clonotype. The chain uses TRBV5-6 and TRBJ2-3; the D is unclear. CDR1 is SGHDT, CDR2 YYEEEE, per germline. V was trimmed by 4 bases and J by 6 bases, leaving 24 bases between them. The CDR3 length is 17 residues. CDR3 in amino acids: CASSRAASRKIYDTQYF. In DNA form, the CDR3 reads TGTGCCAGCAGCCGAGCAGCGTCACGAAAGATTTACGATACGCAGTATTTT.

This clonotype appeared many times. V usage is TRBV28 and J usage is TRBJ2-5; 7 bases map to TRBD2. The CDR3 loop spans 14 amino acids. Trimming at V came to 6 bases and at J to 4 bases, leaving 8 bases not matched to a gene. Germline lookup yields CDR1 MDHEN and CDR2 SYDVKM. In DNA form, the CDR3 reads TGTGCCAGCAGGTCGCGGGAGAAATTAGAGACCCAGTACTTC. This codes for CASRSREKLETQYF.

This clonotype showed up many times. The chain joins TRBV9 to TRBJ2-7, with D tentatively TRBD1 or TRBD2 (5 bases each). CDR3 length equals 15 residues. Trimming pared 2 bases from V and 4 bases from J, leaving 16 bases between. CDR1 is SGDLS and CDR2 is YYNGEE in the germline V gene. The CDR3 DNA reads as TGTGCCAGCAGCGTTCGAGGGGACGCTACTTACGAGCAGTACTTC. Translated: CASSVRGDATYEQYF.

Notes on this clonotype: Given a much more abundant clone one base away, this may be a read error. CDR3 residues: CASSPLAGTSEPPHF. Written as DNA, the CDR3 is TGTGCCAGCTCACCACTGGCCGGCACTTCTGAGCCCCCGCATTTT. The chain employs TRBV18 and TRBJ1-5; D not certain. CDR1 and CDR2 from the germline V gene are KGHSH and LQKENI. The length of the CDR3 is 15 residues.

In this sample, this clonotype turned up a few times. The chain recombines TRBV29-1 with TRBJ2-1, with 12 bases lining up with TRBD2. Germline CDR1 and CDR2: SQVTM and ANQGSEA. This CDR3 comprises 18 residues. Trimming took 0 bases from V and 0 from J; bases not matched to a gene: 6. CDR3 in amino acids: CSVEDLAGGPGSYNEQFF. Here the CDR3 DNA reads TGCAGCGTTGAAGACCTAGCGGGAGGGCCGGGCTCCTACAATGAGCAGTTCTTC.

V and J are TRBV12-3 or TRBV12-4 and TRBJ2-3; 7 nucleotides align to TRBD2. Trimming took 1 base from V and 6 from J; bases not matched to a gene: 1. The CDR3 has 13 amino acids. The CDR3 spells CASSLDGRDTQYF. In DNA, the CDR3 is TGTGCCAGCAGTTTAGACGGGAGGGATACGCAGTATTTT.

V gene TRBV27 combines with J gene TRBJ2-7, with D perhaps matching TRBD1 or TRBD2 (5 bases each). The CDR3 runs to 15 residues. V lost 0 bases to trimming and J lost 3 bases, with 12 bases between them. Germline V lookup: CDR1 MNHEY, CDR2 SMNVEV (reference sequence). CDR3: CASSLSPGRLYEQYF. As DNA, the CDR3 is TGTGCCAGCAGTTTATCCCCAGGGAGACTCTACGAGCAGTACTTC.

This clonotype was counted many times. The genes are TRBV7-2 and TRBJ2-7; a weak D match, TRBD1 (5 bases). CDR1 is SGHTA and CDR2 is FQGNSA in the germline V gene. The CDR3 length is 16 residues. The V end lost 1 base, the J end lost 0 bases, and 13 bases lay between the germline ends. The CDR3 DNA sequence: TGTGCCAGCAGCTTAGTGGGGCCGATCAGCTCCTACGAGCAGTACTTC. Its translation is CASSLVGPISSYEQYF.

The J gene is TRBJ2-1, the V gene TRBV20-1, with 11 nucleotides matching TRBD2. The CDR3 covers 14 residues. The V and J ends lost 6 bases and 6 bases, in that order; junction bases with no gene match: 7. CDR1 and CDR2 from the germline V gene are DFQATT and SNEGSKA (reference sequence). CDR3 amino acids: CSAGTSGGFNEQFF. The CDR3, as DNA: TGCAGTGCGGGTACTAGCGGGGGCTTCAATGAGCAGTTCTTC.

This clonotype was picked up many times. V is TRBV6-6 and J is TRBJ1-2; possible D gene TRBD1, 5 bases. The CDR3 runs 14 residues. Germline V CDR1 and CDR2: MNHNY, SVGAGI (reference sequence). The V and J ends lost 0 bases and 8 bases respectively, with 13 bases between them. The DNA for the CDR3 is TGTGCCAGCAGTTACTCGAGTCAGGGATCCGGCTACACCTTC. This sequence encodes CASSYSSQGSGYTF.

This rearrangement joins TRBV29-1 to TRBJ2-1; 9 nucleotides align to TRBD2. CDR1 SQVTM and CDR2 ANQGSEA come from the germline V gene. The CDR3 contains 15 residues. After removal of 2 bases from V and 7 bases from J, the junction contained 9 bases not matched to a gene. The chain's CDR3 is CSVEWWREGVNEQFF. The CDR3 DNA is TGCAGCGTTGAATGGTGGCGGGAGGGCGTAAATGAGCAGTTCTTC.

This clonotype was found many times. The V gene is TRBV6-1, the J gene TRBJ2-7; 7 bases agree with TRBD1. V shed 7 bases and J 5 bases; nucleotides not matched to a gene: 23. Germline lookup yields CDR1 MNHNS and CDR2 SASEGT. The CDR3 extends over 18 amino acids. The DNA for the CDR3 is TGTGCCAGCAACAGACGCGAGCTGCCGACAGGGAACCATGACGAGCAGTACTTC. Its translation: CASNRRELPTGNHDEQYF.

This clonotype was counted between two and nine times. The chain couples TRBV6-1 to TRBJ2-6; D is unresolved. CDR3 length: 15 amino acids. The germline V gene has CDR1 MNHNS and CDR2 SASEGT. Trimming pared 1 base from V and 6 bases from J, leaving 10 bases between. The CDR3 reads CASSEGLTQANVLTF. Written as DNA, the CDR3 is TGTGCCAGCAGTGAAGGCCTTACCCAGGCCAACGTCCTGACTTTC.

The chain carries TRBV19 and TRBJ2-1; 14 bases map to TRBD2. V shed 6 bases and J 7 bases; nucleotides not matched to a gene: 2. The germline V gene encodes CDR1 LNHDA and CDR2 SQIVND (reference sequence). CDR3 length equals 14 residues. This CDR3 is CASRGLAGENEQFF. The CDR3 DNA is TGTGCCAGTAGGGGACTAGCGGGAGAGAATGAGCAGTTCTTC.

This clonotype was detected ten times or more. The chain uses TRBV2 and TRBJ1-4; 9 positions agree with TRBD1. From germline, CDR1 is SNHLY and CDR2 FYNNEI. The junction had 7 bases not matched to a gene; V was cut back by 7 bases and J by 4 bases. The CDR3 sequence is 15 residues long. Written as DNA, the CDR3 is TGTGCCAGCACGACGGGACAGGGACTTAATGAAAAACTGTTTTTT. Translated, it gives CASTTGQGLNEKLFF.

This clonotype has a count of ten or more. J is TRBJ2-1 and V is TRBV20-1; 13 positions agree with TRBD2. Germline V CDR1 and CDR2: DFQATT, SNEGSKA (reference sequence). The J segment lost 10 bases and the V segment lost 3 bases, leaving 9 bases of the junction unmatched. The CDR3 is 15 amino acids. DNA for the CDR3: TGCAGTGCTAGGACTAGCGGGAGGAGTTCTGGAGAGCAGTTCTTC. Its protein is CSARTSGRSSGEQFF.

The rearrangement uses TRBV28 and TRBJ2-7, with D perhaps matching TRBD1 (5 bases). V was pared by 0 bases and J by 5 bases, with 8 bases between. The germline V gene has CDR1 MDHEN and CDR2 SYDVKM. This CDR3 has 13 residues. DNA for the CDR3: TGTGCCAGCAGTTTATGGCAGGGCGACGAGCAGTACTTC. It specifies CASSLWQGDEQYF.

The chain combines TRBV28 with TRBJ2-7; 7 bases are a match to TRBD1. The CDR3 is 13 amino acids. The germline CDR1 and CDR2 sequences are MDHEN and SYDVKM. V shed 5 bases, J shed 5 bases, and the junction held 6 bases outside the gene matches. The CDR3 region is CASSLTGVHEQYF. In DNA form, the CDR3 reads TGTGCCAGCAGTCTCACAGGGGTCCACGAGCAGTACTTC.

This clonotype has ten or more counts. The J gene is TRBJ2-1, the V gene TRBV28, with TRBD1 identical over 10 bases. CDR1 is MDHEN, CDR2 SYDVKM, per germline. The V segment lost 6 bases and the J segment 7 bases; nucleotides outside the gene matches: 12. The CDR3 sequence is 16 residues long. The CDR3 region has the DNA TGTGCCAGCAGGTACTTACCGGGACAGGGGAATAATGAGCAGTTCTTC. Translation: CASRYLPGQGNNEQFF. The full variable domain, rest sourced from reference TRBV28 and TRBJ2-1, is DVKVTQSSRYLVKRTGEKVFLECVQDMDHENMFWYRQDPGLGLRLIYFSYDVKMKEKGDIPEGYSVSREKKERFSLILESASTNQTSMYLCASRYLPGQGNNEQFFGPGTRLTVL.

This clonotype was observed many times. The chain combines TRBV2 with TRBJ2-7; 10 nucleotides agree with TRBD1. V was clipped by 6 bases and J by 3 bases; unmatched bases: 2. Germline CDR1 SNHLY, CDR2 FYNNEI. This CDR3 comprises 13 residues. This chain's CDR3 is CASSGTGVYEQYF. DNA of the CDR3: TGTGCCAGCAGCGGGACAGGGGTCTACGAGCAGTACTTC.

The J gene is TRBJ2-1, the V gene TRBV10-3; TRBD2 agrees at 10 bases. This CDR3 spans 18 amino acids. Trimming at V came to 3 bases and at J to 3 bases, leaving 11 bases not matched to a gene. Germline V gene lookup returns CDR1 ENHRY and CDR2 SYGVKD. The CDR3, as DNA: TGTGCCATCAGTGACGGGGAGGGTGGGACTAGCGTCTACAATGAGCAGTTCTTC. Residues: CAISDGEGGTSVYNEQFF.

At least ten counts were recorded for this clonotype. The rearrangement joins TRBV7-6 to TRBJ2-2, with 11 bases fitting TRBD1. The CDR3 extends over 17 amino acids. Trimming took 1 base from V and 4 from J; bases not matched to a gene: 5. Germline V gene sequence: CDR1 SGHVS, CDR2 FNYEAQ. This CDR3 reads CASSLGTGGAGTGELFF. CDR3 bases: TGTGCCAGCAGCTTAGGGACAGGGGGCGCGGGCACCGGGGAGCTGTTTTTT.